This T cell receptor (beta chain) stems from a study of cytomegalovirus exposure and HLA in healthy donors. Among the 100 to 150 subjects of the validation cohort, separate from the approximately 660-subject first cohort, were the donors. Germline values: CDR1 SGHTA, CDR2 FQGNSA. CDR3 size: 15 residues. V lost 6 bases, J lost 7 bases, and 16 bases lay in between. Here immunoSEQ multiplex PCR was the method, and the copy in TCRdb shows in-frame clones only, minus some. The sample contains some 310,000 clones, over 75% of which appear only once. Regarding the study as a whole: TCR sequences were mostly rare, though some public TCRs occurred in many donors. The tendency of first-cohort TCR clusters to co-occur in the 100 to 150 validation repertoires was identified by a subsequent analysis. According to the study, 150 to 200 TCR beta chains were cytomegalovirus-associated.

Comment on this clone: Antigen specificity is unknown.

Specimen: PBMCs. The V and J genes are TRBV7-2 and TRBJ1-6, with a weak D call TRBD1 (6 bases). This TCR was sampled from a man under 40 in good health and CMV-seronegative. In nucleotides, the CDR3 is TGTGCCAGCAGAATAGAGGGGGGGCGGAATTCACCCCTCCACTTT. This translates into CASRIEGGRNSPLHF.